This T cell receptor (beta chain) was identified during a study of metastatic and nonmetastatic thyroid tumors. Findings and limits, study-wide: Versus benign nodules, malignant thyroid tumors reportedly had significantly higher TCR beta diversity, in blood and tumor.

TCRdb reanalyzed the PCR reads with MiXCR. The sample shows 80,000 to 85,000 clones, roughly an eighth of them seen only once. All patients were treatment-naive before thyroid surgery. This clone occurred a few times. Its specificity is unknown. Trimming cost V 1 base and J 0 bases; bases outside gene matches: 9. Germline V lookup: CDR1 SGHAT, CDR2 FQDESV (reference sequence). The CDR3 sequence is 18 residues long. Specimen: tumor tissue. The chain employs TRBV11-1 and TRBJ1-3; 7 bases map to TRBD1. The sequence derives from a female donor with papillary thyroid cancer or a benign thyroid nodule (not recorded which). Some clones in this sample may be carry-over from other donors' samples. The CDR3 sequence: CASSLVDRDSYSGNTIYF. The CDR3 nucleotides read TGTGCCAGCAGCTTAGTCGACAGGGACTCCTACTCTGGAAACACCATATATTTT.